The 19 T cell receptor beta chains listed next were all sequenced from one sample in a study of beta chain features in type 1 diabetes. The isolated RNA, all of it, was reverse transcribed, so expressed TCRB transcripts were what got sequenced. Assay used: immunoSEQ multiplex PCR; TCRdb lists only in-frame clones, some missing. There are about 360,000 clones in the sample; around 13% occur only once, and more than 0.015% lies in the top ten. The material sequenced was naive CD4+ T cells from blood. All receptors derive from a young man in good health.

This clone was observed a few times. The rearrangement links TRBV4-2 to TRBJ1-5; D is perhaps TRBD1 (6 bases). In germline, CDR1 is LGHNA, CDR2 YNFKEQ. The length of the CDR3 is 15 residues. V was cut by 3 bases and J by 4 bases, with 13 bases left in between. In DNA form, the CDR3 reads TGTGCCAGCAGCCATCTACAGGGAGGGAATCAGCCCCAGCATTTT. Its protein product is CASSHLQGGNQPQHF.

This clone was observed a handful of times. The chain has TRBV15 and TRBJ2-1; 7 nucleotides line up with TRBD1. The germline gives CDR1 LNHNV, CDR2 YYDKDF (reference sequence). The CDR3 contains 16 residues. J was trimmed by 10 bases and V by 0 bases; bases with no gene match: 12. The DNA for the CDR3 is TGTGCCACCAGCAGAGAAGGGGGCCGAGTTTCTTCAGAGCAGTTCTTC. Protein sequence: CATSREGGRVSSEQFF.

The sample holds a few counts of this clone. This chain links TRBV9 with TRBJ2-7, with D unclear. Between the trimmed V and J ends, which lost 0 bases and 5 bases, there was a span of 12 bases. There are 14 residues in the CDR3. Germline values: CDR1 SGDLS, CDR2 YYNGEE. CDR3 sequence (DNA): TGTGCCAGCAGCGTAGATTTCACTACCGACGAGCAGTACTTC. This encodes CASSVDFTTDEQYF.

This rearrangement joins TRBV28 to TRBJ1-2; perhaps TRBD1 as D (5 bases). Germline V lookup: CDR1 MDHEN, CDR2 SYDVKM. The CDR3 sequence is 15 residues long. Trimming took 5 bases from V and 4 from J, leaving 17 bases between them. CDR3 region: CASSLPPQGAYGYTF. Here the CDR3 DNA reads TGTGCCAGCAGTCTACCCCCCCAGGGTGCCTATGGCTACACCTTC.

This clone appeared a few times. This sequence joins TRBV18 and TRBJ2-3; D is ambiguous. Germline CDR1 KGHSH, CDR2 LQKENI. The CDR3 contains 12 residues. Deletions cut 3 bases from V and 4 bases from J, with 5 bases between. This chain's CDR3 is CASSPSSDTQYF. CDR3 in DNA: TGTGCCAGCTCACCTTCTTCAGATACGCAGTATTTT.

This clone was observed a few times. The chain couples TRBV21-1 to TRBJ2-6; no check of the table's D call, TRBD1, against the DNA was made. TRBV21-1 is a known pseudogene. This CDR3 region has 19 residues. CDR3 loop: CASRAGGQGAVFGANVLTF. As DNA, the CDR3 is TGTGCCAGCCGCGCAGGGGGACAGGGGGCCGTGTTTGGGGCCAACGTCCTGACTTTC.

This clone was seen a few times. The rearrangement uses TRBV19 and TRBJ1-5; 7 nucleotides match TRBD1. With V trimmed by 3 bases and J by 7 bases, 3 bases remained unmatched. This CDR3 comprises 13 residues. Germline values: CDR1 LNHDA, CDR2 SQIVND (reference sequence). The CDR3 reads CASSMGQIQPQHF. The CDR3 nucleotides are TGTGCCAGTAGTATGGGACAGATCCAGCCCCAGCATTTT.

V and J are TRBV4-2 and TRBJ1-2; D gene ambiguous. The ends were cut back, 2 bases at V and 8 bases at J, with 12 bases in the middle. This CDR3 region has 13 residues. Germline lookup yields CDR1 LGHNA and CDR2 YNFKEQ. The DNA for the CDR3 is TGTGCCAGCAGCCAACCCCCTACGGAGGGCTACACCTTC. Its protein is CASSQPPTEGYTF.

This clone has only a few counts. Here the CDR3 reads CASSRTGGYGYTF. The CDR3 DNA is TGTGCCAGCAGTCGTACAGGGGGCTATGGCTACACCTTC. The chain couples TRBV28 to TRBJ1-2; TRBD1 matches at 8 bases. The CDR3 runs to 13 residues. Germline trimming cut 5 bases from V and 4 bases from J; bases unmatched to any gene: 3. CDR1 and CDR2 (germline): MDHEN, SYDVKM.

The chain employs TRBV7-2 and TRBJ2-7; no clear D gene. This CDR3 has 14 amino acids. With 4 bases removed from V and 3 bases from J, the gap between germline ends came to 13 bases. Germline-derived CDR1 and CDR2 are SGHTA and FQGNSA. CDR3 in DNA: TGTGCCAGCAGCTCAACCCCAGGTGGCTACGAGCAGTACTTC. Protein: CASSSTPGGYEQYF. Filled out from reference TRBV7-2 and TRBJ2-7, the complete variable domain reads GAGVSQSPSNKVTEKGKDVELRCDPISGHTALYWYRQSLGQGLEFLIYFQGNSAPDKSGLPSDRFSAERTGGSVSTLTIQRTQQEDSAVYLCASSSTPGGYEQYFGPGTRLTVT.

This chain links TRBV2 with TRBJ1-6; TRBD1 aligns across 7 bases. J gave up 5 bases and V 6 bases, and 4 bases lay outside the gene matches. The CDR3 runs 14 residues. Germline V gene lookup returns CDR1 SNHLY and CDR2 FYNNEI. CDR3 DNA: TGTGCCAGCAGCACACAGGGGAATAATTCACCCCTCCACTTT. This codes for CASSTQGNNSPLHF.

The V call is TRBV4-1, the J call TRBJ2-5; perhaps TRBD1 as D (5 bases). The V gene lost 2 bases and the J gene lost 5 bases, with 24 bases spanning the gap. Germline assignment: CDR1 MGHRA and CDR2 YSYEKL. The CDR3 spans 18 residues. This CDR3 is CASSQSYLRTRGVETQYF. The CDR3 nucleotides are TGCGCCAGCAGCCAATCGTACCTTAGGACAAGAGGTGTCGAGACCCAGTACTTC.

V gene TRBV28 combines with J gene TRBJ2-7; 11 nucleotides align to TRBD1. The trim removed 8 bases at V and 3 bases at J, leaving 3 bases unmatched. The length of the CDR3 is 13 residues. Germline V gene data show CDR1 as MDHEN and CDR2 as SYDVKM. CDR3 in DNA: TGTGCCAGCCGGACAGGGGGCGACTACGAGCAGTACTTC. It yields the protein CASRTGGDYEQYF.

This clone was seen more than once but under ten times. This chain connects TRBV5-1 to TRBJ2-5; the D gene is possibly TRBD1 (7 bases). The CDR3 runs 15 residues. V was shortened by 5 bases and J by 2 bases, with 16 bases between the two germline ends. Germline V lookup: CDR1 SGHRS, CDR2 YFSETQ. In DNA form, the CDR3 reads TGCGCCAGCAGGGTAGGAGGGGGCGGACAAGAGACCCAGTACTTC. Translated: CASRVGGGGQETQYF.

This clone was seen more than once but under ten times. The chain recombines TRBV29-1 with TRBJ1-1; 8 bases fit TRBD1. V gave up 8 bases and J gave up 6 bases; unmatched junction bases: 14. From germline, CDR1 is SQVTM and CDR2 ANQGSEA. The CDR3 is made up of 14 amino acids. CDR3 sequence: CSLRTGTNTAEAFF. The DNA of the CDR3 is TGCAGCTTAAGGACAGGGACTAATACCGCTGAAGCTTTCTTT.

The chain recombines TRBV5-1 with TRBJ2-1; D perhaps matches TRBD1 (6 bases). The germline gives CDR1 SGHRS, CDR2 YFSETQ. The V gene lost 4 bases and the J gene lost 5 bases, with 19 bases spanning the gap. This CDR3 region has 16 residues. CDR3 residues: CASSPPRQGQNNEQFF. CDR3 sequence (DNA): TGCGCCAGCAGCCCCCCCCGGCAGGGGCAGAACAATGAGCAGTTCTTC.

This chain connects TRBV7-9 to TRBJ1-3; D remains ambiguous. The CDR3 sequence is 14 residues long. The germline V gene has CDR1 SEHNR and CDR2 FQNEAQ (reference sequence). The V end was cut by 5 bases, the J end by 8 bases, with 16 bases between. This CDR3 reads CASSTDRRGYTIYF. The DNA of the CDR3 is TGTGCCAGCAGCACCGATCGACGCGGCTACACCATATATTTT. Full variable domain (outside the CDR3, taken from reference TRBV7-9 and TRBJ1-3): DTGVSQNPRHKITKRGQNVTFRCDPISEHNRLYWYRQTLGQGPEFLTYFQNEAQLEKSRLLSDRFSAERPKGSFSTLEIQRTEQGDSAMYLCASSTDRRGYTIYFGEGSWLTVV.

The rearrangement links TRBV5-1 to TRBJ2-5, with TRBD1 as a possible D gene (6 bases). CDR1 is SGHRS and CDR2 is YFSETQ in the germline V gene. CDR3 size: 14 residues. The V and J ends lost 4 bases and 4 bases respectively, with 14 bases between them. The CDR3 coding sequence is TGCGCCAGCAGCGGGAGACAGGTATCAGAGACCCAGTACTTC. Residues: CASSGRQVSETQYF. The full variable domain, rest sourced from reference TRBV5-1 and TRBJ2-5, is KAGVTQTPRYLIKTRGQQVTLSCSPISGHRSVSWYQQTPGQGLQFLFEYFSETQRNKGNFPGRFSGRQFSNSRSEMNVSTLELGDSALYLCASSGRQVSETQYFGPGTRLLVL.

The genes are TRBV7-9 and TRBJ1-2, with 7 bases identical to TRBD1. Germline V gene data show CDR1 as SEHNR and CDR2 as FQNEAQ (reference sequence). With 2 bases clipped from V and 4 bases from J, the junction kept 7 bases outside the gene matches. The CDR3 is made up of 15 amino acids. The DNA for the CDR3 is TGTGCCAGCAGCTTATTACAGGGGTCGGGCTATGGCTACACCTTC. Its protein product is CASSLLQGSGYGYTF.